The 21 T cell receptor beta chains in this list originate from one sample, sequenced in a study of siplizumab effects on memory and regulatory T cells. Libraries were prepared by immunoSEQ multiplex PCR; TCRdb keeps only in-frame clonotypes and omits some of them. Among around 95,000 clones listed, about 91% were seen once. Sequencing was done on a sample of CD4+ T cells sorted from blood. Receptor source: a human donor in good health.

In this sample, this clone turned up once. This chain uses TRBV5-8 with TRBJ2-3, with D possibly TRBD2 on 5 matching bases. Germline V gene lookup returns CDR1 SGHTS and CDR2 YDEGEE. V was shortened by 2 bases and J by 4 bases, with 11 bases between the two germline ends. The CDR3 totals 14 residues. The CDR3 sequence: CASSFHLAADTQYF. For the CDR3, the DNA is TGTGCCAGCAGCTTCCACCTAGCTGCAGATACGCAGTATTTT.

Note on this clone: The junction does not match germline at one end; this may be a read error. Other nucleotide sequences in the sample specify the same CDR3. The gene calls are TRBV6-5 and TRBJ1-1, with TRBD1 identical over 8 bases. The CDR3 runs 14 residues. Germline V lookup: CDR1 MNHEY, CDR2 SVGAGI. CDR3 protein: CASSYQGASTEAFF. The CDR3, as DNA: TGTGCTAGCAGTTACCAGGGGGCGAGCACTGAAGCTTTCTTT.

The chain joins TRBV7-2 to TRBJ2-1, with 7 bases lining up with TRBD2. CDR3 length equals 15 residues. Trimming took 4 bases from V and 10 from J; bases not matched to a gene: 13. The germline V gene encodes CDR1 SGHTA and CDR2 FQGNSA. Here the CDR3 reads CASSSFLAAKGEQFF. As DNA, the CDR3 is TGTGCCAGCAGCTCGTTTCTAGCGGCGAAAGGGGAGCAGTTCTTC.

The V gene is TRBV14, the J gene TRBJ2-3; D unclear. The CDR3 extends over 12 amino acids. Per the germline V gene, CDR1 is SGHDN and CDR2 is FVKESK. With 5 bases removed from V and 7 bases from J, the gap between germline ends came to 10 bases. This chain's CDR3 is CASSVATYTQYF. The CDR3 DNA reads as TGTGCCAGCAGCGTAGCTACGTATACGCAGTATTTT.

The genes are TRBV12-5 and TRBJ2-1, with 7 bases lining up with TRBD2. The CDR3 has 14 residues. Per germline, CDR1 LGHNT and CDR2 FRNRAP. Germline trimming cut 5 bases from V and 5 bases from J; bases unmatched to any gene: 6. The CDR3 DNA follows: TGTGCTAGTGGTCCCCCGACTAGCAACAATGAGCAGTTCTTC. The encoded protein is CASGPPTSNNEQFF.

The V gene is TRBV5-1, the J gene TRBJ1-6; unclear D gene. The CDR3 is 15 amino acids. Trimming removed 0 bases from V and 4 bases from J, with 8 bases in between. The germline gives CDR1 SGHRS, CDR2 YFSETQ. This chain's CDR3 is CASSLGGGYNSPLHF. The CDR3 region has the DNA TGCGCCAGCAGCTTGGGTGGAGGGTATAATTCACCCCTCCACTTT. The variable domain in full, with the rest retrieved from reference TRBV5-1 and TRBJ1-6, is KAGVTQTPRYLIKTRGQQVTLSCSPISGHRSVSWYQQTPGQGLQFLFEYFSETQRNKGNFPGRFSGRQFSNSRSEMNVSTLELGDSALYLCASSLGGGYNSPLHFGNGTRLTVT.

The chain combines TRBV7-3 with TRBJ1-1; D call uncertain. In germline, CDR1 is SGHTA, CDR2 FQGTGA. V was pared by 1 base and J by 4 bases, with 10 bases between. There are 14 residues in the CDR3. The CDR3: CASSLIGEGTEAFF. The CDR3 DNA reads as TGTGCCAGCAGCTTAATAGGAGAAGGCACTGAAGCTTTCTTT.

The V call is TRBV6-5, the J call TRBJ2-7; 15 nucleotides align to TRBD2. V lost 7 bases, J lost 3 bases, and 4 bases stayed unmatched. This CDR3 has 15 residues. Germline V gene sequence: CDR1 MNHEY, CDR2 SVGAGI. The DNA for the CDR3 is TGTGCCAGCACCGGGACTAGCGGGGGGAACTACGAGCAGTACTTC. Amino acid sequence: CASTGTSGGNYEQYF.

This chain uses TRBV10-1 with TRBJ1-1; 12 nucleotides line up with TRBD1. CDR3 length equals 14 residues. From germline, CDR1 is WNHNN and CDR2 SYGVQD (reference sequence). V was pared by 8 bases and J by 11 bases, with 12 bases of the junction left unmatched. In DNA, the CDR3 is TGCGCCAGCTGCCATGCCGGGACAGGGGGCTCGGCTTTCTTT. This encodes CASCHAGTGGSAFF.

In regard to this clone: The sample holds other DNA sequences that translate to the same CDR3. The V and J genes are TRBV7-2 and TRBJ1-2, with D perhaps matching TRBD1 (5 bases). Germline lookup yields CDR1 SGHTA and CDR2 FQGNSA. This CDR3 contains 14 residues. V was clipped by 0 bases and J by 3 bases, with 8 bases between them. The CDR3 region has the DNA TGTGCCAGCAGCTTAGCCGGGGGGGACTATGGCTACACCTTC. Its translation is CASSLAGGDYGYTF. Combining the CDR3 with reference TRBV7-2 and TRBJ1-2 gives the whole variable domain GAGVSQSPSNKVTEKGKDVELRCDPISGHTALYWYRQSLGQGLEFLIYFQGNSAPDKSGLPSDRFSAERTGGSVSTLTIQRTQQEDSAVYLCASSLAGGDYGYTFGSGTRLTVV.

The chain carries TRBV30 and TRBJ2-7, with D uncertain. V dropped 3 bases and J dropped 2 bases, with 14 bases sitting between them. In germline, CDR1 is GTSNPN, CDR2 SVGIG (reference sequence). The CDR3 has 14 residues. DNA for the CDR3: TGTGCCTGGAGCCCGGTGGGTTTCACCTACGAGCAGTACTTC. Its protein is CAWSPVGFTYEQYF.

The V gene is TRBV2, the J gene TRBJ1-3, with a tentative D call TRBD1 (6 bases). This CDR3 has 16 amino acids. From germline, CDR1 is SNHLY and CDR2 FYNNEI. Trimming stripped 5 bases from V and 1 base from J, with 15 bases between. The CDR3 DNA reads as TGTGCCAGCAGTTTACAGGGCCACCTGTCTGGAAACACCATATATTTT. Its translation is CASSLQGHLSGNTIYF.

V gene TRBV5-1 combines with J gene TRBJ1-2; D is possibly TRBD1 (6 bases). Germline CDR1 and CDR2: SGHRS and YFSETQ. This CDR3 spans 14 amino acids. Trimming stripped 2 bases from V and 4 bases from J, with 12 bases between. This chain's CDR3 is CASSLTGLGYGYTF. CDR3 DNA: TGCGCCAGCAGCTTAACAGGGCTGGGCTATGGCTACACCTTC.

The rearrangement joins TRBV12-1 to TRBJ1-1. TRBV12-1 is labeled a pseudogene. The CDR3 totals 17 residues. CDR3 coding DNA: TGTGCCAGCAGCTCACGGGACGCCCGAACCATGAACACTGAAGCTTTCTTT. It translates to CASSSRDARTMNTEAFF.

This sequence joins TRBV20-1 and TRBJ1-2; a possible D gene is TRBD1 (5 bases). Germline V lookup: CDR1 DFQATT, CDR2 SNEGSKA (reference sequence). Deletions cut 7 bases from V and 2 bases from J, with 8 bases between. The CDR3 extends over 11 amino acids. The CDR3 DNA reads TGCAGTGGGGGGGTCAACTATGGCTACACCTTC. Its translation: CSGGVNYGYTF.

The chain joins TRBV10-2 to TRBJ2-1, with 12 bases fitting TRBD2. The CDR3 loop spans 16 amino acids. CDR1 is WSHSY, CDR2 SAAADI, per germline. V shed 4 bases and J 4 bases; nucleotides not matched to a gene: 5. In DNA, the CDR3 is TGCGCCAGCAGTGTTTGGACTAGCGGGGCTTACAATGAGCAGTTCTTC. Amino acid sequence: CASSVWTSGAYNEQFF.

The chain joins TRBV19 to TRBJ1-1; tentatively, D is TRBD1 (6 bases). The V end lost 1 base, the J end lost 5 bases, and 8 bases lay between the germline ends. The CDR3 extends over 13 amino acids. Germline CDR1 is LNHDA and CDR2 is SQIVND (reference sequence). CDR3 in amino acids: CASSIVGGTEAFF. CDR3 nucleotide sequence: TGTGCCAGTAGTATAGTAGGGGGGACTGAAGCTTTCTTT.

In nucleotides, the CDR3 is TGTGCCAGCAGCTTGATCCAATCTGGAAACACCATATATTTT. It yields the protein CASSLIQSGNTIYF. V gene TRBV5-6 combines with J gene TRBJ1-3; D is ambiguous. Trimming stripped 1 base from V and 1 base from J, with 6 bases between. Looked up from germline, CDR1 is SGHDT and CDR2 is YYEEEE. This CDR3 region has 14 residues.

The V call is TRBV4-2, the J call TRBJ2-3; D is possibly TRBD1 (5 bases). Germline V gene sequence: CDR1 LGHNA, CDR2 YNFKEQ. This CDR3 region has 16 residues. V was trimmed by 0 bases and J by 2 bases, leaving 12 bases between them. The CDR3 region is CASSQEQVTVTDTQYF. The CDR3 DNA reads as TGTGCCAGCAGCCAAGAACAGGTAACAGTCACAGATACGCAGTATTTT.

In DNA form, the CDR3 reads TGTGCCAGTTGGACAGGGGAAACTGAAGCTTTCTTT. It yields the protein CASWTGETEAFF. The genes are TRBV19 and TRBJ1-1, with 9 bases that match TRBD1. The germline gives CDR1 LNHDA, CDR2 SQIVND (reference sequence). Trimming cost V 8 bases and J 5 bases; bases outside gene matches: 3. This CDR3 has 12 residues.

This clone is a singleton in its sample. The J gene is TRBJ2-5, the V gene TRBV7-6, with no clear D. Trimming cost V 1 base and J 2 bases, with 2 bases left between them. CDR1 SGHVS and CDR2 FNYEAQ come from the germline V gene. The CDR3 is 12 residues long. CDR3 coding DNA: TGTGCCAGCAGCTTAGAACAAGAGACCCAGTACTTC. Translating it yields CASSLEQETQYF.